Listed below are T cell receptor beta chains from one sample, sequenced in a study of blood T cells in healthy people across ages. TCRdb redid the calling of the 5' RACE reads with MiXCR, one entry per CDR3 protein. The data hold approximately 700,000 distinct CDR3 sequences, with roughly 30% observed a single time. Specimen: blood. The source is a woman older than 75 in good health. Both conserved end residues are part of each CDR3. The D gene is left open where the match is weak. Clone size appears in some rows only: once, few, many, or a class for an expanded clone.

size	D	V	J	DNA	CDR3
.	.	TRBV6-1	TRBJ2-1	TGTGCCAGCAGCGGTGCAAGAAGAAGTGGCGAGCAGTTCTTC	CASSGARRSGEQFF
.	.	TRBV4-2	TRBJ2-6	TGTGCCAGCAGCCAAGAACGGTCGGGGGCTGGGGCCAACGTCCTGACTTTC	CASSQERSGAGANVLTF
.	.	TRBV20-1	TRBJ2-5	TGCAGTGCTGTACTAGCTGTGGGGGAGACCCAGTACTTC	CSAVLAVGETQYF
.	.	TRBV18	TRBJ2-1	TGTGCCAGCTCAAAATCAACCGGAAACGGAGGTGATGAGCAGTTCTTC	CASSKSTGNGGDEQFF
.	.	TRBV18	TRBJ2-1	TGTGCCAGCTCACGAGCTCGTGGTACCTACAATGAGCGGTTCTTC	CASSRARGTYNERFF
many	.	TRBV2	TRBJ2-6	TGTGCCAGCAGTGAAGGCGCGTCTGGGGCCAACGTCCTGACTTTC	CASSEGASGANVLTF
.	TRBD1	TRBV10-3	TRBJ1-2	TGTGCCATAGGGACAGGGGGCGAGGGCTACACCTTC	CAIGTGGEGYTF
many	.	TRBV20-1	TRBJ2-7	TGCAGTGCTAGTTCGGTGCTCTCCTACGAGCAGTACTTC	CSASSVLSYEQYF
.	.	TRBV2	TRBJ1-3	TGTGCCAGCAGTGAGTCCCTGAGATATGGAAACACCATATATTTT	CASSESLRYGNTIYF
many	.	TRBV29-1	TRBJ1-2	TGCAGCGTTGAACCAGAGAGCAGGGGCGGTACCTATGGCTACACCTTC	CSVEPESRGGTYGYTF
.	TRBD1	TRBV20-1	TRBJ1-1	TGCAGTGCTAGAGATCAGGGGGAGAACACTGAAGCTTTCTTT	CSARDQGENTEAFF
.	TRBD2	TRBV11-2	TRBJ2-4	TGTGCCAGCAGCTCGGGGACTAGCGGGGGCGTGTGGAACATTCAGTACTTC	CASSSGTSGGVWNIQYF
many	TRBD1	TRBV5-1	TRBJ2-3	TGCGCCAGCAGCTCGAGGGACAGATACACAGATACGCAGTATTTT	CASSSRDRYTDTQYF
many	.	TRBV7-3	TRBJ2-1	TGTGCCAGCAGCCCAGCTCCTAGGATCCGGGACAATGAGCAGTTCTTC	CASSPAPRIRDNEQFF
.	.	TRBV9	TRBJ1-3	TGTGCCAGCAGCGCAGCCCGGTTCTCTGGAAACATCATATATTTT	CASSAARFSGNIIYF
.	.	TRBV7-2	TRBJ2-1	TGTGCCAGCATCAGATGGGGGCTAGACAATGAGCAGTTCTTC	CASIRWGLDNEQFF
many	.	TRBV6-6	TRBJ2-7	TGTGCCAGCAGTTACCCGCGACAGAGCTCCTACGAGCAGTACTTC	CASSYPRQSSYEQYF
many	.	TRBV12-3/TRBV12-4	TRBJ2-5	TGTGCCAGCAGTTTTCCCCGAAAAACCCAGTACTTC	CASSFPRKTQYF
many	.	TRBV10-3	TRBJ1-2	TGTGCCATCAGTGAGTCTGGCGGGGGGCGCGACTATGGCTACACCTTC	CAISESGGGRDYGYTF
few	.	TRBV28	TRBJ2-3	TGTGCCAGCAGTTTAGTACCAGCAGATACGCAGTATTTT	CASSLVPADTQYF
.	TRBD2	TRBV10-3	TRBJ2-7	TGTGCCACCCGAGATACTAGCGGGGGGAATACCTACGAGCAGTACTTC	CATRDTSGGNTYEQYF
once	.	TRBV6-2/TRBV6-3	TRBJ1-2	TGTGCCAGCAGTTACGGGGTTACTAACTATGGCTACACCTTC	CASSYGVTNYGYTF
few	TRBD1	TRBV5-1	TRBJ2-2	TGCGCCAGCAGCCTCGCGACAGGGGACACCGGGGAGCTGTTTTTT	CASSLATGDTGELFF
.	TRBD1	TRBV12-3/TRBV12-4	TRBJ2-3	TGTGCCAGCAGCCACAGGGGGCTTAGCACAGATACGCAGTGTTTT	CASSHRGLSTDTQCF
.	.	TRBV6-1	TRBJ2-3	TGTGCCAGCAGTGCTTCCGGGACACCATATAGCACAGATGCGCAGTATTTT	CASSASGTPYSTDAQYF
many	TRBD1	TRBV9	TRBJ2-7	TGTGCCAGCAGCGCCAAGTCGGACAGGGGGACGTCCCACGAGCAGTACTTC	CASSAKSDRGTSHEQYF
many	.	TRBV7-3	TRBJ2-3	TGTGCCAGCAGTTCTCGCCTCGCATCTTCAGATACGCAGTATTTT	CASSSRLASSDTQYF
once	.	TRBV7-9	TRBJ2-7	TGTGCCAGCAGCTTAGTAACCGGGACCGGACCCTACGAGCAGTACTTC	CASSLVTGTGPYEQYF